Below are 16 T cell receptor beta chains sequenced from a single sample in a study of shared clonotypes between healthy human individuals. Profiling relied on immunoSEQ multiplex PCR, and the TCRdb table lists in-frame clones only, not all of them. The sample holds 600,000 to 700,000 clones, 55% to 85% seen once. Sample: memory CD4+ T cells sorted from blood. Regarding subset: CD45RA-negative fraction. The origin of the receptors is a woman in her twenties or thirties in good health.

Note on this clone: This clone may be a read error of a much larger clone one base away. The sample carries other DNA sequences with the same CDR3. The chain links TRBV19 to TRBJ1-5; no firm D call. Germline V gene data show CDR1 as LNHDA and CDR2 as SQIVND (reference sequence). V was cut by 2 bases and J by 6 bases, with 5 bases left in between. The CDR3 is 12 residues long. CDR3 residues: CASSILSQPQHF. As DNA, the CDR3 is TGTGCCAGTAGTATATTAAGTCAGCCCCAGCATTTT.

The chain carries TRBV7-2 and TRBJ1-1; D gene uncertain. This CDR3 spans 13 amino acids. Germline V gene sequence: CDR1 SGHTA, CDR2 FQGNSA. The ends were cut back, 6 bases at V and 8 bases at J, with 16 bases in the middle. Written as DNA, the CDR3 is TGTGCCAGCAGTCCCAGAACGCAGAACGAAGCTTTCTTT. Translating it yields CASSPRTQNEAFF. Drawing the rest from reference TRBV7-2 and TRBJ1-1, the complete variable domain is GAGVSQSPSNKVTEKGKDVELRCDPISGHTALYWYRQSLGQGLEFLIYFQGNSAPDKSGLPSDRFSAERTGGSVSTLTIQRTQQEDSAVYLCASSPRTQNEAFFGQGTRLTVV.

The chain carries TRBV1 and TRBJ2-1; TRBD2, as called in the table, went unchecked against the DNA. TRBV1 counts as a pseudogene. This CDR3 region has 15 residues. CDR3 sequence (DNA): TGCACCAGCAGCCAAGATTCGCCCCAACGGAATGAGCAGTTCTTC. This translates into CTSSQDSPQRNEQFF.

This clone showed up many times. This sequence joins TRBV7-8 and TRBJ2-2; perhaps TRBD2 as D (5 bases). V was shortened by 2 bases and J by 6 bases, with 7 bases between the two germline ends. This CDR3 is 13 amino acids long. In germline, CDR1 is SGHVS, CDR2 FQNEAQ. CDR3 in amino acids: CASSLLEAGELFF. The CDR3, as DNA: TGTGCCAGCAGCTTATTGGAGGCCGGGGAGCTGTTTTTT.

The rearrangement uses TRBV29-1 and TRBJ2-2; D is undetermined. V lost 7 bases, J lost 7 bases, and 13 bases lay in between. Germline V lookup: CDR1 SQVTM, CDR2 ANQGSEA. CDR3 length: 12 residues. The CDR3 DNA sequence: TGCAGCGCCAAAACGGGCCGCGGGGAGCTGTTTTTT. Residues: CSAKTGRGELFF.

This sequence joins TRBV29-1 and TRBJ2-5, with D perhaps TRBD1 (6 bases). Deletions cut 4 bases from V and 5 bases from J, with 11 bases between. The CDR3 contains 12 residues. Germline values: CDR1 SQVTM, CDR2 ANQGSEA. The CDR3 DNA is TGCAGCGTTGGAATCCAGGGGGAGACCCAGTACTTC. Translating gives CSVGIQGETQYF.

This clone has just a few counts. The CDR3 DNA follows: TGTGCCAGCAGGGAAACAGGGGGCACTATGAACACTGAAGCTTTCTTT. This gives the protein CASRETGGTMNTEAFF. The chain carries TRBV6-1 and TRBJ1-1; 9 bases line up with TRBD1. Germline CDR1 reads MNHNS; CDR2 reads SASEGT. J gave up 0 bases and V 6 bases, and 8 bases lay outside the gene matches. The CDR3 runs to 16 residues.

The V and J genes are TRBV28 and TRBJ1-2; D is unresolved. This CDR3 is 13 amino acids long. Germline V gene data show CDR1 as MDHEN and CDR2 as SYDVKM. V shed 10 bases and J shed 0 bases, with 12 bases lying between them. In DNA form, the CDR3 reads TGTGCCACTGCCGCGTTCCCTAACTATGGCTACACCTTC. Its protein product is CATAAFPNYGYTF.

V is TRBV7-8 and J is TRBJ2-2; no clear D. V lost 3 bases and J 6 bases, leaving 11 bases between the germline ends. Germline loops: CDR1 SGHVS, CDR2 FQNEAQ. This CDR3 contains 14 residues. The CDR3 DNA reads TGTGCCAGCAGCTTCGGGTATTCGCCCGGGGAGCTGTTTTTT. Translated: CASSFGYSPGELFF.

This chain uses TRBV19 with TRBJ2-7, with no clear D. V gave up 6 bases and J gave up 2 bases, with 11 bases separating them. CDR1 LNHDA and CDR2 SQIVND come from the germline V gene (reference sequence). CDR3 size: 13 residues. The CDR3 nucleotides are TGTGCCAGTAGCCTCAAGGTTACCTACGAGCAGTACTTC. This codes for CASSLKVTYEQYF. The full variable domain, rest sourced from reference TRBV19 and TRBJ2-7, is DGGITQSPKYLFRKEGQNVTLSCEQNLNHDAMYWYRQDPGQGLRLIYYSQIVNDFQKGDIAEGYSVSREKKESFPLTVTSAQKNPTAFYLCASSLKVTYEQYFGPGTRLTVT.

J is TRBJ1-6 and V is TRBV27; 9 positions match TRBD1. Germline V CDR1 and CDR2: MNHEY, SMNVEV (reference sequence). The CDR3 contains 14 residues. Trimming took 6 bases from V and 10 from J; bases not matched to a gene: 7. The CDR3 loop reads CASRPNRGQSPLHF. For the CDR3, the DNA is TGTGCCAGCAGGCCAAACAGGGGGCAATCACCCCTCCACTTT.

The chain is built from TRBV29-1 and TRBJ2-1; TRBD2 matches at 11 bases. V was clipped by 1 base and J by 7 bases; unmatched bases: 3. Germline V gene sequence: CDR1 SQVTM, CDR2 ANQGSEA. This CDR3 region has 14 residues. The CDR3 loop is CSVEASGRFNEQFF. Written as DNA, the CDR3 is TGCAGCGTTGAAGCTAGCGGGAGGTTTAATGAGCAGTTCTTC.

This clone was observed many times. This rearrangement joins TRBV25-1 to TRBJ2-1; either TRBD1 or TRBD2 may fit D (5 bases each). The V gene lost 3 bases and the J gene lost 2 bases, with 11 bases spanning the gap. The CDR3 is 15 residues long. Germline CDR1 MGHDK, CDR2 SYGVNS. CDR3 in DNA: TGTGCCAGCAGTGACCCGGGACGAACCTACAATGAGCAGTTCTTC. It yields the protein CASSDPGRTYNEQFF.

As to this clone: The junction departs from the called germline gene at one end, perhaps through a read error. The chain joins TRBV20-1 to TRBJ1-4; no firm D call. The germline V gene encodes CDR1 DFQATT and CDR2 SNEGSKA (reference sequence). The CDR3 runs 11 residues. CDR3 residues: CSVRARRGLFF. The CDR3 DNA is TGCAGTGTTAGAGCCCGGCGGGGTCTGTTTTTT.

The CDR3 is CAWTLPGTGGWDGEQYF. For the CDR3, the DNA is TGTGCCTGGACCCTACCGGGGACAGGGGGCTGGGATGGCGAGCAGTACTTC. The chain links TRBV30 to TRBJ2-7, with 12 bases lining up with TRBD1. The CDR3 covers 17 residues. CDR1 is GTSNPN and CDR2 is SVGIG in the germline V gene (reference sequence). J gave up 6 bases and V 4 bases, and 16 bases lay outside the gene matches. Using reference TRBV30 and TRBJ2-7 for the parts outside the CDR3, the full variable domain is SQTIHQWPATLVQPVGSPLSLECTVEGTSNPNLYWYRQAAGRGLQLLFYSVGIGQISSEVPQNLSASRPQDRQFILSSKKLLLSDSGFYLCAWTLPGTGGWDGEQYFGPGTRLTVT.

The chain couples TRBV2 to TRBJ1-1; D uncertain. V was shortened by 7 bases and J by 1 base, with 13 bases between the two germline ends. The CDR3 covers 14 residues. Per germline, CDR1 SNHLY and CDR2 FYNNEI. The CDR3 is CASMREHRNTEAFF. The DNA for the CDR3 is TGTGCCAGCATGAGGGAACATCGGAACACTGAAGCTTTCTTT.